Presented here are 7 T cell receptor beta chains from one specimen sequenced in a study of cytomegalovirus exposure and HLA in healthy donors. 13 Jbeta primers and 60 Vbeta primers were used for the PCR. Repertoires were generated with immunoSEQ multiplex PCR, while TCRdb's copy carries only in-frame clones and drops some. Of 85,000 to 100,000 clones listed, more than 55% are singletons. Sequencing was performed on PBMCs. The receptors come from a human donor in good health.

The CDR3 reads CASSPNSRSGYEQYF. CDR3 sequence (DNA): TGTGCCAGCAGCCCAAACTCGCGGTCTGGCTACGAGCAGTACTTC. This chain connects TRBV11-2 to TRBJ2-7; D not resolved. The CDR3 length is 15 residues. CDR1 and CDR2 from the germline V gene are SGHAT and FQNNGV. V was cut by 5 bases and J by 3 bases, with 17 bases left in between.

The V gene is TRBV6-5, the J gene TRBJ1-2; 10 bases are shared with TRBD1. Germline CDR1 and CDR2: MNHEY and SVGAGI. The CDR3 has 15 amino acids. The V segment lost 4 bases and the J segment 4 bases; nucleotides outside the gene matches: 6. The CDR3 coding sequence is TGTGCCAGCAGTTCCAGGACAGGGGGAGGCTATGGCTACACCTTC. The encoded protein is CASSSRTGGGYGYTF.

The chain recombines TRBV10-3 with TRBJ1-6; 9 bases are shared with TRBD1. The CDR3 consists of 18 residues. The V and J ends lost 1 base and 0 bases, in that order; junction bases with no gene match: 4. Germline loops: CDR1 ENHRY, CDR2 SYGVKD. CDR3 sequence (DNA): TGTGCCATCAGTGAGTGGGACAGGGTGAGCTCCTATAATTCACCCCTCCACTTT. Encoded protein: CAISEWDRVSSYNSPLHF.

V usage is TRBV9 and J usage is TRBJ1-2; D remains unclear. The CDR3 spans 13 residues. V lost 3 bases to trimming and J lost 0 bases, with 6 bases between them. Germline loops: CDR1 SGDLS, CDR2 YYNGEE. The CDR3 here is CASSGASNYGYTF. Here the CDR3 DNA reads TGTGCCAGCAGCGGTGCGTCTAACTATGGCTACACCTTC. Supplemented by reference TRBV9 and TRBJ1-2, the full variable domain reads DSGVTQTPKHLITATGQRVTLRCSPRSGDLSVYWYQQSLDQGLQFLIQYYNGEERAKGNILERFSAQQFPDLHSELNLSSLELGDSALYFCASSGASNYGYTFGSGTRLTVV.

Note on this clone: Its ends do not fully match the called genes, so a read error is possible. The chain uses TRBV5-1 and TRBJ2-7, with D uncertain. This CDR3 is built from 15 residues. Germline CDR1 is SGHRS and CDR2 is YFSETQ. CDR3 DNA: TGCGCCAGCAGCTTCGGTGATCGAAATAACTACGGGCAGTACTTC. Residues: CASSFGDRNNYGQYF.

The rearrangement joins TRBV5-8 to TRBJ2-1; TRBD2 aligns across 9 bases. V was clipped by 4 bases and J by 0 bases; unmatched bases: 5. Per the germline V gene, CDR1 is SGHTS and CDR2 is YDEGEE. The CDR3 loop spans 16 amino acids. The CDR3 region is CASSPSGASSYNEQFF. Written as DNA, the CDR3 is TGTGCCAGCAGCCCTAGCGGGGCGAGCTCCTACAATGAGCAGTTCTTC. The full variable domain, its missing parts supplied by reference TRBV5-8 and TRBJ2-1, is EAGVTQSPTHLIKTRGQQATLRCSPISGHTSVYWYQQALGLGLQFLLWYDEGEERNRGNFPPRFSGRQFPNYSSELNVNALELEDSALYLCASSPSGASSYNEQFFGPGTRLTVL.

This clone appeared a few times. V is TRBV5-6 and J is TRBJ1-1; TRBD1 agrees at 8 bases. V gave up 4 bases and J gave up 1 base; unmatched junction bases: 6. The CDR3 extends over 15 amino acids. In germline, CDR1 is SGHDT, CDR2 YYEEEE. In DNA form, the CDR3 reads TGTGCCAGCAGCCCGGCGACAGGGGCGAACACTGAAGCTTTCTTT. It codes for CASSPATGANTEAFF.